This T cell receptor beta chain was sequenced for a study of human T cells and chemical hapten exposure. Study results and limitations: TCRs above 1 in 1000 frequency stayed constant with DPC sensitization. Compared to controls, expanded TCRs made significantly more large clusters of similar CDR3s.

TCRdb recomputed calls from the RACE reads with MiXCR, one row per CDR3 protein. Seen here are about 300,000 distinct CDR3 sequences, 5% to 6.5% observed once, and the top ten hold around 8%. In its sample, this clonotype was seen a few times. Its antigen is undetermined. The sample's time point: pre-sensitization, week 0. Indicated treatment: therapeutic diphenylcyclopropenone sensitization with weekly scalp DPC. Unfractionated whole blood yielded total RNA. This receptor was obtained from a woman under 30 with alopecia areata. Some clones in this sample may be carry-over from other donors' samples. The sample here was whole blood, taken in connection with sensitization to the hapten diphenylcyclopropenone (DPC).

The CDR3 region has the DNA TGCGCCAGCAGCCAATCCCAGTCCACAGATACGCAGTATTTT. Translation: CASSQSQSTDTQYF. The gene calls are TRBV4-1 and TRBJ2-3; no clear D gene. The CDR3 is 14 amino acids. Germline values: CDR1 MGHRA, CDR2 YSYEKL. The V end was cut by 2 bases, the J end by 2 bases, with 8 bases between.